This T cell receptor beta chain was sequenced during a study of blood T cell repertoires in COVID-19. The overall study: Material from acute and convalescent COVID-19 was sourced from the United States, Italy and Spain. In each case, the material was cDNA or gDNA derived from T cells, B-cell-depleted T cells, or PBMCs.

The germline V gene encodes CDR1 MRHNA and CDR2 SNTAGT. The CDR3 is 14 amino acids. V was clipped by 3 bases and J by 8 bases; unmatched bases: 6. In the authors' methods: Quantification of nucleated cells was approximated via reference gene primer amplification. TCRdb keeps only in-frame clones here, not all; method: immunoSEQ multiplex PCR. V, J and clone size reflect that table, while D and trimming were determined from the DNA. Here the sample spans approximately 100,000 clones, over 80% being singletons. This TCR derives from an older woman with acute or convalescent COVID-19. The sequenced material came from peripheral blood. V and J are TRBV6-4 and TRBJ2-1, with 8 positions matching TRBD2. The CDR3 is CASSEGGRNYEQFF. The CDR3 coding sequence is TGTGCCAGCAGTGAGGGCGGGAGGAACTATGAGCAGTTCTTC.